Listed below are T cell receptor beta chains from one sample, sequenced in a study of monozygotic twins with cystic fibrosis. The protocol was immunoSEQ multiplex PCR, while the TCRdb copy is restricted to in-frame clones and leaves out a portion. In the table there are about 14,000 clones, approximately 85% of which are singletons. The sequenced sample was blood. The receptors here all came from a boy aged 10-17 years with cystic fibrosis. CDR3s include the opening cysteine and the closing phenylalanine or tryptophan. A D gene is named only where the DNA matches it firmly. Expanded clones get a size class; other rows say once, few or many, or leave the size out.

d_call,v_call,clone_size,cdr3_length,j_call,cdr3_nt,cdr3_aa
-,TRBV18,-,16,TRBJ1-1,TGTGCCAGCTCAGCTACCAGCAATCCTCTGAACACTGAAGCTTTCTTT,CASSATSNPLNTEAFF
-,TRBV29-1,-,14,TRBJ2-7,TGCAGCGTTGCCCCGGGTGGCCGAACCTACGAGCAGTACTTC,CSVAPGGRTYEQYF
TRBD2,TRBV4-1,-,19,TRBJ2-1,TGCGCCAGCAGCCGTGGGACTAGCGGGAGGGCGAGCTCCTACAATGAGCAGTTCTTC,CASSRGTSGRASSYNEQFF
TRBD1,TRBV18,-,17,TRBJ2-2,TGTGCCAGCTCACCATTCGGGGGACAGGGGAACACCGGGGAGCTGTTTTTT,CASSPFGGQGNTGELFF
-,TRBV20-1,-,11,TRBJ2-3,TGCAGTGCTGGGGTGGGAGTAACGCAGTATTTT,CSAGVGVTQYF
-,TRBV28,-,15,TRBJ2-7,TGTGCCAGCAGTTTAGTGGCAATTAACTCCTACGAGCAGTACTTC,CASSLVAINSYEQYF
-,TRBV7-9,-,13,TRBJ1-3,TGTGCCAGCAGTCCCTCTGGGGGTACCACCATATATTTT,CASSPSGGTTIYF
-,TRBV5-6,-,17,TRBJ2-4,TGTGCCAGCAGCAGGAGGACTTTCCTTTTCGCCAAAAACATTCAGTACTTC,CASSRRTFLFAKNIQYF
TRBD1,TRBV30,once,13,TRBJ2-5,TGTGCCTGGAGTGAAGGGGGCTGGGAGACCCAGTACTTC,CAWSEGGWETQYF
TRBD1,TRBV5-1,few,14,TRBJ2-3,TGCGCCAGCAGCCCGACAACAGGGGTTCTGACGCAGTATTTT,CASSPTTGVLTQYF
-,TRBV6-4,-,13,TRBJ1-6,TGTGCCAGCAGTGAATCCAGCAGTTCACCCCTCCACTTT,CASSESSSSPLHF
-,TRBV5-1,-,15,TRBJ1-1,TGCGCCAGCAGCGGGATGGGACGGATGAACACTGAAGCTTTCTTT,CASSGMGRMNTEAFF
TRBD2,TRBV4-1,-,18,TRBJ2-3,TGCGCCAGCAGCCAAACGCTCCTAGCGGGGGGCTACACAGATACGCAGTATTTT,CASSQTLLAGGYTDTQYF
-,TRBV27,-,13,TRBJ1-5,TGTGCCAGCAGTTCAGAGACGGGTCAGCCCCAGCATTTT,CASSSETGQPQHF
TRBD2,TRBV4-2,-,17,TRBJ2-3,TGTGCCAGCAGCCAGAGACTAGCGGGGGGGGAGGCAGATACGCAGTATTTT,CASSQRLAGGEADTQYF
-,TRBV6-5,-,14,TRBJ1-3,TGTGCCAGCAGTTACTCGATCGGAGGAAACACCATATATTTT,CASSYSIGGNTIYF
-,TRBV6-5,-,14,TRBJ2-7,TGTGCCAGCAGTTACGGGGGACCGCTCTACGAGCAGTACTTC,CASSYGGPLYEQYF
-,TRBV6-4,-,16,TRBJ2-1,TGTGCCAGCAGTGTGTCAGGGTATGAGTCATACAATGAGCAGTTCTTC,CASSVSGYESYNEQFF
-,TRBV7-6,-,14,TRBJ2-2,TGTGCCTCCGGAGGGGGGTGGTTCACCGGGGAGCTGTTTTTT,CASGGGWFTGELFF
-,TRBV7-2,-,13,TRBJ2-7,TGTGCCAGCAGCTTCCAGGGGGGGGACGAGCAGTACTTC,CASSFQGGDEQYF
-,TRBV7-9,-,13,TRBJ1-1,TGTGCCAGCAGCTTGGTCGACACCACTGAAGCTTTCTTT,CASSLVDTTEAFF
-,TRBV2,once,13,TRBJ1-5,TGTGCCAGCAAACGGGATAACAATCAGCCCCAGCATTTT,CASKRDNNQPQHF
-,TRBV4-2,-,16,TRBJ2-2,TGTGCCAGCAGCCAAGAGGGATTGTCGAACACCGGGGAGCTGTTTTTT,CASSQEGLSNTGELFF
TRBD1,TRBV18,-,16,TRBJ2-3,TGTGCCAGCTCACCAGTATTTCGACAGGGGTCAGATACGCAGTATTTT,CASSPVFRQGSDTQYF
-,TRBV2,-,15,TRBJ1-2,TGTGCCAGCAGTGAAGGCGGACTCTGGGGCTATGGCTACACCTTC,CASSEGGLWGYGYTF
-,TRBV6-5,-,12,TRBJ1-2,TGTGCCAGCAGTGAACAGGGTAGTGGCTACACCTTC,CASSEQGSGYTF
TRBD2,TRBV5-1,-,15,TRBJ2-5,TGCGCCAGCAGCTTGGAGCGGGGGTACCAAGAGACCCAGTACTTC,CASSLERGYQETQYF
-,TRBV30,-,15,TRBJ1-5,TGTGCCTGGAGTGTTGGTCAGGGCGACAATCAGCCCCAGCATTTT,CAWSVGQGDNQPQHF
-,TRBV5-8,-,13,TRBJ2-7,TGTGCCAGCAGCCGACAGTCTGCCTACGAGCAGTACTTC,CASSRQSAYEQYF
TRBD2,TRBV27,-,13,TRBJ2-2,TGTGCCAGCCGAAGCGGGATTGGCGGGGAGCTGTTTTTT,CASRSGIGGELFF
TRBD2,TRBV28,-,15,TRBJ2-5,TGTGCCAGCAGTTCATATAGCGGGAGAGGGGAGACCCAGTACTTC,CASSSYSGRGETQYF
-,TRBV2,-,11,TRBJ2-1,TGTGCCAGCAGTGGAGACAATGAGCAGTTCTTC,CASSGDNEQFF
TRBD2,TRBV29-1,-,14,TRBJ2-7,TGCAGCGCTGGGGGACTAGCGGGGTCTCGGGAGCAGTACTTC,CSAGGLAGSREQYF
TRBD1,TRBV5-1,-,15,TRBJ2-5,TGCGCCAGCAGTTACACAGGGGTTCCCTTCGAGACCCAGTACTTC,CASSYTGVPFETQYF
-,TRBV4-1,-,13,TRBJ2-7,TGCGCCAGCAGCCGAGATCTGCTCTACGAGCAGTACTTC,CASSRDLLYEQYF
TRBD2,TRBV30,-,15,TRBJ2-7,TGTGCCTGGAGTATTACCAGCGGGAGGGCCTACGAGCAGTACTTC,CAWSITSGRAYEQYF
-,TRBV29-1,-,14,TRBJ1-1,TGCAGCGTTGTATTGGGGTCCAGGGGTCCTGAAGCTTTCTTT,CSVVLGSRGPEAFF
-,TRBV15,once,14,TRBJ2-1,TGTGCCACCAGCGGGGGTCTCGTGGACAATGAGCAGTTCTTC,CATSGGLVDNEQFF
TRBD2,TRBV4-2,-,16,TRBJ2-5,TGTGCCAGCAGCCAAGAGCGACTAGCGGCGGGGGAGACCCAGTACTTC,CASSQERLAAGETQYF
TRBD1,TRBV2,-,15,TRBJ2-7,TGTGCCAGCAGTGTGGACAGGGTGGCTTCCTACGAGCAGTACTTC,CASSVDRVASYEQYF
-,TRBV4-1,-,18,TRBJ2-2,TGCGCCAGCAGCCAAGTGAAGAGGGCGGCAGGGGGGACCGGGGAGCTGTTTTTT,CASSQVKRAAGGTGELFF
-,TRBV28,-,15,TRBJ2-3,TGTGCCAGCAGCCGCCCCCGGGAGACCGCAGATACGCAGTATTTT,CASSRPRETADTQYF
-,TRBV7-3,-,15,TRBJ1-1,TGTGCCAGCAGCGCCCGCCAGGGAGGGAACACTGAAGCTTTCTTT,CASSARQGGNTEAFF
TRBD1,TRBV28,-,16,TRBJ1-2,TGTGCCAGCAGTTTTTGGAACAGGGGGCTAGAGGGAGGCTACACCTTC,CASSFWNRGLEGGYTF